Listed here are 5 T cell receptor beta chains from one sample, sequenced in a study of identical twins. In TCRdb, the 5' RACE reads were re-called with MiXCR into one record per CDR3 protein. This table has approximately 220,000 distinct CDR3 sequences, around 6.8% appearing once. Another study also made use of these data, one on yellow fever vaccine responses in identical twins.

The sample comprised memory (CD45RO+) T cells sorted from blood. Receptors were obtained from a woman aged 18-29 years in good health.

The rearrangement uses TRBV4-1 and TRBJ1-4; 10 positions match TRBD1. CDR3 length: 13 amino acids. Per the germline V gene, CDR1 is MGHRA and CDR2 is YSYEKL. V lost 4 bases to trimming and J lost 12 bases; unmatched junction nucleotides: 5. The CDR3 DNA follows: TGCGCCAGCAGCCCGGGACAGGGGAAAGAACTGTTTTTT. Translated, it gives CASSPGQGKELFF.

The chain is built from TRBV7-9 and TRBJ2-5; D gene unclear. CDR3 length equals 11 residues. The ends were cut back, 8 bases at V and 3 bases at J, with 7 bases in the middle. Looked up from germline, CDR1 is SEHNR and CDR2 is FQNEAQ (reference sequence). The CDR3 sequence is CASARKETQYF. Here the CDR3 DNA reads TGTGCCAGCGCGCGGAAAGAGACCCAGTACTTC.

The V call is TRBV18, the J call TRBJ2-7; 7 bases are shared with TRBD1. There are 15 residues in the CDR3. The germline gives CDR1 KGHSH, CDR2 LQKENI. V gave up 2 bases and J gave up 6 bases; unmatched junction bases: 10. In nucleotides, the CDR3 is TGTGCCAGCTCACCAACTCAGGGGGAACTGGGCGAGCAGTACTTC. This translates into CASSPTQGELGEQYF.

At least ten counts were recorded for this clonotype. The chain has TRBV11-1 and TRBJ1-5; D is possibly TRBD1 (6 bases). Germline CDR1 reads SGHAT; CDR2 reads FQDESV (reference sequence). The CDR3 spans 18 residues. V lost 5 bases and J 8 bases, leaving 28 bases between the germline ends. The CDR3 loop reads CASSPIPQGPAGREPQHF. Here the CDR3 DNA reads TGTGCCAGCAGCCCTATTCCCCAGGGGCCGGCTGGACGAGAGCCCCAGCATTTT.

This clonotype was detected many times. This chain uses TRBV28 with TRBJ2-4; D is perhaps TRBD1 (6 bases). The V and J ends lost 6 bases and 2 bases respectively, with 17 bases between them. Germline V gene sequence: CDR1 MDHEN, CDR2 SYDVKM. This CDR3 has 16 amino acids. In nucleotides, the CDR3 is TGTGCCAGCAGACCGACAGGTCAGGGAACCAAAAACATTCAGTACTTC. This sequence encodes CASRPTGQGTKNIQYF.